This T cell receptor beta chain was profiled in a study of cytomegalovirus exposure and HLA in healthy donors. The V and J ends lost 2 bases and 5 bases respectively, with 16 bases between them. The CDR3 loop spans 15 amino acids. Germline CDR1 MNHEY, CDR2 SMNVEV (reference sequence). Points from the study as a whole: It was reported that the classifier diagnosed cytomegalovirus status with high specificity and sensitivity in both the original and validation cohorts.

As to this clone: What it binds is not known.

Profiled with immunoSEQ multiplex PCR; TCRdb holds only in-frame clones, not every one. The sample lists tens of thousands of clones; approximately 96% were seen once. This clonotype originated in a man between 18 and 35 years old in good health and CMV-seronegative. This chain links TRBV27 with TRBJ2-7, with D tentatively TRBD2 (5 bases). Source material: PBMCs. CDR3 coding DNA: TGTGCCAGCAGTTTAAAGGGAGAGGAGTACAACGAGCAGTACTTC. Translation: CASSLKGEEYNEQYF.